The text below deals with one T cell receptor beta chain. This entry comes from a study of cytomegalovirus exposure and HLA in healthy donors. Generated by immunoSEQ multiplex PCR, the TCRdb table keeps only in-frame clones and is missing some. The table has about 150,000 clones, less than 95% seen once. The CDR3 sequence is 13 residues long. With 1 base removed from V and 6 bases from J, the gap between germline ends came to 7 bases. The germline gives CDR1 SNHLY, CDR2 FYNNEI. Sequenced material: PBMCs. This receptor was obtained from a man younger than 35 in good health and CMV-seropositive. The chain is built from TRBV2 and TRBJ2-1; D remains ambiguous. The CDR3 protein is CASSEGASNEQFF. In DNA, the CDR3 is TGTGCCAGCAGTGAAGGCGCCTCCAATGAGCAGTTCTTC. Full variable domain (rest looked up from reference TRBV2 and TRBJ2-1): EPEVTQTPSHQVTQMGQEVILRCVPISNHLYFYWYRQILGQKVEFLVSFYNNEISEKSEIFDDQFSVERPDGSNFTLKIRSTKLEDSAMYFCASSEGASNEQFFGPGTRLTVL.